This TCR beta chain was captured by sequencing in a study of T cells in localized non-small cell lung cancer. Study outcomes and limitations: Higher blood T cell density went with longer overall survival. T cell clonality was highest in uninvolved adjacent lung, above tumor. Within adjacent lung there appeared a median around 57 of the top 100 tumor clones.

Measured with immunoSEQ multiplex PCR; TCRdb has only the in-frame clones, and not every one. The repertoire holds approximately 1,500 clones, with 20% to 30% as singletons. As regards this clone: Its specificity is not known.

Sequencing used lung tumor tissue, obtained before any cancer treatment. This receptor was obtained from a man between 40 and 70 years old with stage I squamous cell lung carcinoma.

CDR3 nucleotides: TGTGCCAGCTCCCGGCAGGTAGGCTACGAGCAGTACTTC. Translating gives CASSRQVGYEQYF. The rearrangement links TRBV6-8 to TRBJ2-7; D gene unclear. Trimming removed 8 bases from V and 3 bases from J, with 14 bases in between. CDR1 and CDR2 (germline): MNHGY, SAAAGT. CDR3 length equals 13 residues.